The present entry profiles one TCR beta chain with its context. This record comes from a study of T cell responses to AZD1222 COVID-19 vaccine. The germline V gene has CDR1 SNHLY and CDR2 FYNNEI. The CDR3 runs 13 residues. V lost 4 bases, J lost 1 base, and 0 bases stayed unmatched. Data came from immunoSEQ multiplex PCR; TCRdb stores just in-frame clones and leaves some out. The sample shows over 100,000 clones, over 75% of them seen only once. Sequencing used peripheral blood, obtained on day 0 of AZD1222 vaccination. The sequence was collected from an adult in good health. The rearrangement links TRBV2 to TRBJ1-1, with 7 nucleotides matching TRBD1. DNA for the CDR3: TGTGCCAGCAGTGGGGACAGGAACACTGAAGCTTTCTTT. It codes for CASSGDRNTEAFF.